Below, 13 T cell receptor beta chains from the same sample are listed, as sequenced in a study of neoadjuvant anti-PD-1 for oral cavity cancer. Generated by immunoSEQ multiplex PCR, the TCRdb table keeps only in-frame clones and is missing some. The top ten hold around 40% of the sample, which has approximately 21,000 clones, 45% seen once. Time point given: after neoadjuvant nivolumab, at surgical resection. The source material was tumor tissue, sampled after nivolumab (anti-PD-1) treatment. The receptors come from a person between 40 and 85 years old with oral cavity squamous cell carcinoma.

V is TRBV6-5 and J is TRBJ1-2, with D possibly matching TRBD1 (6 bases). Germline V gene sequence: CDR1 MNHEY, CDR2 SVGAGI. The CDR3 totals 15 residues. V was pared by 7 bases and J by 4 bases, with 19 bases between. In DNA, the CDR3 is TGTGCCAGCAACTCCCGGGACACATCAACCTATGGCTACACCTTC. Protein product: CASNSRDTSTYGYTF.

This clone has only a few counts. V usage is TRBV28 and J usage is TRBJ2-2; 9 positions match TRBD1. The CDR3 spans 14 residues. Germline V lookup: CDR1 MDHEN, CDR2 SYDVKM. Trimming took 6 bases from V and 5 from J; bases not matched to a gene: 4. The CDR3 protein is CASSRTGVTGELFF. The CDR3 region has the DNA TGTGCCAGCAGCCGGACAGGGGTGACCGGGGAGCTGTTTTTT.

This clone was seen only a few times. The V gene is TRBV9, the J gene TRBJ1-2; possibly TRBD1 for D (6 bases). The CDR3 spans 16 residues. Germline V gene lookup returns CDR1 SGDLS and CDR2 YYNGEE. Deletions cut 4 bases from V and 4 bases from J, with 20 bases between. The CDR3 protein is CASSPTHTQGSYGYTF. The CDR3 DNA is TGTGCCAGCAGCCCTACCCATACACAGGGCTCCTATGGCTACACCTTC.

The chain carries TRBV4-1 and TRBJ1-2, with 7 positions matching TRBD1. The CDR3 is 15 amino acids. Germline V lookup: CDR1 MGHRA, CDR2 YSYEKL. The ends lost 5 bases at V and 2 bases at J; junction bases unmatched: 8. This chain's CDR3 is CASSARGTANYGYTF. CDR3 nucleotides: TGCGCCAGCAGCGCAAGGGGGACAGCAAACTATGGCTACACCTTC.

This clone has at least ten counts. DNA of the CDR3: TGTGCCAGTAGTATTGGTTACGGGTTCCGGGACAGGGGGCGATACACCGGGGAGCTGTTTTTT. Translating gives CASSIGYGFRDRGRYTGELFF. This chain connects TRBV19 to TRBJ2-2; 12 bases align to TRBD1. The CDR3 runs 21 residues. J gave up 3 bases and V 3 bases, and 17 bases lay outside the gene matches. The germline gives CDR1 LNHDA, CDR2 SQIVND (reference sequence).

This rearrangement joins TRBV6-6 to TRBJ1-2; tentatively, D is TRBD1 (6 bases). V lost 5 bases, J lost 1 base, and 11 bases lay in between. The CDR3 is made up of 14 amino acids. Looked up from germline, CDR1 is MNHNY and CDR2 is SVGAGI (reference sequence). For the CDR3, the DNA is TGTGCCAGCAGTCCATCAGGGGTTAACTATGGCTACACCTTC. Its translation: CASSPSGVNYGYTF.

The genes are TRBV11-1 and TRBJ2-2; unclear D gene. V lost 3 bases to trimming and J lost 6 bases, with 14 bases between them. The CDR3 has 15 residues. Germline values: CDR1 SGHAT, CDR2 FQDESV (reference sequence). CDR3 DNA sequence: TGTGCCAGCAGCTTCGGGTCTCTAAGGGCCGGGGAGCTGTTTTTT. As protein: CASSFGSLRAGELFF.

The chain carries TRBV6-1 and TRBJ2-3; D perhaps matches TRBD2 (7 bases). V lost 8 bases, J lost 1 base, and 13 bases lay in between. The CDR3 runs 14 residues. Germline loops: CDR1 MNHNS, CDR2 SASEGT. CDR3 protein: CASGGGGGTDTQYF. In DNA form, the CDR3 reads TGTGCCAGCGGAGGGGGAGGGGGCACAGATACGCAGTATTTT.

This clone is categorized as medium-sized. The chain couples TRBV7-3 to TRBJ2-6, with 8 bases fitting TRBD1. CDR3 length: 17 residues. The V and J ends lost 5 bases and 3 bases, in that order; junction bases with no gene match: 9. Germline lookup yields CDR1 SGHTA and CDR2 FQGTGA. In DNA, the CDR3 is TGTGCCAGCAGCGTTTGGGACAGGTTGAGTGGGGCCAACGTCCTGACTTTC. Its protein product is CASSVWDRLSGANVLTF.

This clone was observed a few times. The chain has TRBV4-3 and TRBJ2-1, with D maybe TRBD2 (6 bases). The V end lost 0 bases, the J end lost 4 bases, and 22 bases lay between the germline ends. CDR1 and CDR2 from the germline V gene are LGHNA and YSLEER. The CDR3 is 19 residues long. CDR3 sequence: CASSQDWDFGLGSYNEQFF. The CDR3 nucleotides read TGCGCCAGCAGCCAAGATTGGGACTTTGGTTTAGGCTCGTACAATGAGCAGTTCTTC.

This clone was counted at least ten times. This chain connects TRBV29-1 to TRBJ2-5, with 7 bases aligning to TRBD1. This CDR3 comprises 11 residues. The V and J ends lost 7 bases and 2 bases, in that order; junction bases with no gene match: 1. CDR1 is SQVTM, CDR2 ANQGSEA, per germline. The CDR3 DNA reads as TGCAGCGCGGGACAGCAAGAGACCCAGTACTTC. It specifies CSAGQQETQYF.

The gene calls are TRBV11-2 and TRBJ2-7, with D unresolved. Trimming stripped 6 bases from V and 0 bases from J, with 9 bases between. CDR1 is SGHAT and CDR2 is FQNNGV in the germline V gene. This CDR3 has 13 residues. The CDR3 sequence is CASSSSPSYEQYF. Here the CDR3 DNA reads TGTGCCAGCAGTTCTTCCCCCTCCTACGAGCAGTACTTC.

This clone is termed medium-sized. The gene calls are TRBV25-1 and TRBJ1-2; D call uncertain. Between the trimmed V and J ends, which lost 4 bases and 6 bases, there was a span of 3 bases. The CDR3 totals 10 residues. Germline loops: CDR1 MGHDK, CDR2 SYGVNS. CDR3 residues: CASSGDGYTF. The CDR3 coding sequence is TGTGCCAGCAGTGGTGATGGCTACACCTTC.